Only a few counts were recorded for the clone carrying this T cell receptor beta chain. Authors' methods: Reference gene primers were amplified, and this amplification served to estimate nucleated cell counts. Only in-frame clones appear in the TCRdb table, and some are missing; sequencing was by immunoSEQ multiplex PCR. V and J calls and clone size are copied from that table; D and trimming were computed from the DNA. The sample contains approximately 290,000 clones, around 81% of which appear only once. The data were taken from a study of blood T cell repertoires in COVID-19. Background on the study: Acute and convalescent COVID-19 specimens originated in the United States, Italy and Spain. Sources were T cells, B-cell-depleted T cells, or PBMCs; the material itself was cDNA or gDNA.

Patients from Seattle were sampled longitudinally, starting during active infection. The CDR3 loop spans 14 amino acids. In germline, CDR1 is SGHTA, CDR2 FQGNSA. V shed 5 bases, J shed 6 bases, and the junction held 8 bases outside the gene matches. V is TRBV7-2 and J is TRBJ2-3; 7 nucleotides match TRBD1. Sequencing was carried out using peripheral blood. This TCR derives from a person aged 70 to 85 with COVID-19, enrolled during active disease. CDR3 DNA sequence: TGTGCCAGCAGCGAGGGGGCAAGGACGGATACGCAGTATTTT. Translated, it gives CASSEGARTDTQYF.